A selection of T cell receptor beta chains follows, all from one sample in a study of cytomegalovirus exposure and HLA in healthy donors. The data were produced by immunoSEQ multiplex PCR, yet TCRdb's version contains in-frame clones alone and is incomplete. Among over 100,000 clones listed, approximately 70% were seen once. Material: PBMCs. Every receptor here comes from a young man in good health and CMV-seropositive. Both conserved end residues are part of each CDR3. D genes are given only for firm matches. Expanded clones are given a class, and other clones once, few, many or no size at all.

clone_size: NA
d_call: TRBD1
j_call: TRBJ2-1
v_call: TRBV4-3
cdr3_nt: TGCGCCAGCAGCCAAAAGGACAGGGGGCTCTACAATGAGCAGTTCTTC
cdr3_aa: CASSQKDRGLYNEQFF

clone_size: NA
d_call: TRBD2
j_call: TRBJ2-7
v_call: TRBV4-1
cdr3_nt: TGCGCCAGCAGCCACCGACTAGCGGGGATGGACTACGAGCAGTACTTC
cdr3_aa: CASSHRLAGMDYEQYF

clone_size: NA
d_call: NA
j_call: TRBJ2-5
v_call: TRBV5-1
cdr3_nt: TGCGCCAGCAGCCTCCGAGAGGGAGAGACCCAGTACTTC
cdr3_aa: CASSLREGETQYF

clone_size: NA
d_call: TRBD1
j_call: TRBJ1-1
v_call: TRBV29-1
cdr3_nt: TGCAGCGGCCGGGACAGCATGAACACTGAAGCTTTCTTT
cdr3_aa: CSGRDSMNTEAFF

clone_size: NA
d_call: TRBD1
j_call: TRBJ1-1
v_call: TRBV7-2
cdr3_nt: TGTGCCAGCAGCTGGACAGGGCTTGAAGCTTTCTTT
cdr3_aa: CASSWTGLEAFF

clone_size: NA
d_call: NA
j_call: TRBJ1-2
v_call: TRBV5-5
cdr3_nt: TGTGCCAGCAGCCCCATTGCTCGAGGAACTACTAGCTATGGCTACACCTTC
cdr3_aa: CASSPIARGTTSYGYTF

clone_size: NA
d_call: TRBD1
j_call: TRBJ2-3
v_call: TRBV28
cdr3_nt: TGTGCCAGCAGTTTGGGCCAGGGGGTCACAGATACGCAGTATTTT
cdr3_aa: CASSLGQGVTDTQYF

clone_size: NA
d_call: NA
j_call: TRBJ1-3
v_call: TRBV27
cdr3_nt: TGTGCCAGCAGTCCACAGGGAGATACTGGAAACACCATATATTTT
cdr3_aa: CASSPQGDTGNTIYF

clone_size: NA
d_call: NA
j_call: TRBJ1-1
v_call: TRBV4-1
cdr3_nt: TGCGCCAGCAGCTTGGGGCGAACTGAAGCTTTCTTT
cdr3_aa: CASSLGRTEAFF

clone_size: few
d_call: TRBD1
j_call: TRBJ1-4
v_call: TRBV29-1
cdr3_nt: TGCAGCGTTGCTGGGACAGGGGGATTGGGTTATGAAAAACTGTTTTTT
cdr3_aa: CSVAGTGGLGYEKLFF

clone_size: NA
d_call: TRBD2
j_call: TRBJ2-4
v_call: TRBV5-6
cdr3_nt: TGTGCCAGCAGTTTAACTAGCGGGGGTTACATTCAGTACTTC
cdr3_aa: CASSLTSGGYIQYF

clone_size: NA
d_call: TRBD1
j_call: TRBJ1-6
v_call: TRBV19
cdr3_nt: TGTGCCAGTAGTACTGTGGGGGACAGCCGGGGGAATTCACCCCTCCACTTT
cdr3_aa: CASSTVGDSRGNSPLHF

clone_size: NA
d_call: NA
j_call: TRBJ2-1
v_call: TRBV5-1
cdr3_nt: TGCGCCAGCAGCCTCTCCCTGGAGCGGGTGAGCTCCTACAATGAGCAGTTCTTC
cdr3_aa: CASSLSLERVSSYNEQFF

clone_size: NA
d_call: NA
j_call: TRBJ1-4
v_call: TRBV27
cdr3_nt: TGTGCCAGCAGTCCTACAGACAGGTTGGCTGAAAAACTGTTTTTT
cdr3_aa: CASSPTDRLAEKLFF

clone_size: few
d_call: NA
j_call: TRBJ1-6
v_call: TRBV30
cdr3_nt: TGTGCCTGGACCCTATCGGGGGGAGTAAATAATTCACCCCTCCACTTT
cdr3_aa: CAWTLSGGVNNSPLHF

clone_size: NA
d_call: NA
j_call: TRBJ1-1
v_call: TRBV30
cdr3_nt: TGTGCCTGGAGGGGGGCGGGCGGGAGAGCTTTCTTT
cdr3_aa: CAWRGAGGRAFF

clone_size: NA
d_call: NA
j_call: TRBJ2-3
v_call: TRBV6-1
cdr3_nt: TGTGCCAGCAGTGAAAGGTGGCAAGGGGGGGCTACACCAGATACGCAGTATTTT
cdr3_aa: CASSERWQGGATPDTQYF

clone_size: NA
d_call: TRBD1
j_call: TRBJ2-1
v_call: TRBV29-1
cdr3_nt: TGCAGCGTTGAATCCCGACAGGGCTACAATGAGCAGTTCTTC
cdr3_aa: CSVESRQGYNEQFF

clone_size: few
d_call: NA
j_call: TRBJ1-5
v_call: TRBV6-6
cdr3_nt: TGTGCCAGCAGTCCTGTGGACGGAGGCTATCAGCCCCAGCATTTT
cdr3_aa: CASSPVDGGYQPQHF

clone_size: NA
d_call: NA
j_call: TRBJ1-4
v_call: TRBV5-1
cdr3_nt: TGCGCCAGCAGCGCGACAGGATACGGCCCTAATGAAAAACTGTTTTTT
cdr3_aa: CASSATGYGPNEKLFF

clone_size: NA
d_call: NA
j_call: TRBJ2-1
v_call: TRBV30
cdr3_nt: TGTGCCTGGAGCCCCCATGGGGAGGAGCAGTTCTTC
cdr3_aa: CAWSPHGEEQFF

clone_size: NA
d_call: NA
j_call: TRBJ1-1
v_call: TRBV7-3
cdr3_nt: TGTGCCAGCAGCTTAAACAGGGACACTGAAGCTTTCTTT
cdr3_aa: CASSLNRDTEAFF